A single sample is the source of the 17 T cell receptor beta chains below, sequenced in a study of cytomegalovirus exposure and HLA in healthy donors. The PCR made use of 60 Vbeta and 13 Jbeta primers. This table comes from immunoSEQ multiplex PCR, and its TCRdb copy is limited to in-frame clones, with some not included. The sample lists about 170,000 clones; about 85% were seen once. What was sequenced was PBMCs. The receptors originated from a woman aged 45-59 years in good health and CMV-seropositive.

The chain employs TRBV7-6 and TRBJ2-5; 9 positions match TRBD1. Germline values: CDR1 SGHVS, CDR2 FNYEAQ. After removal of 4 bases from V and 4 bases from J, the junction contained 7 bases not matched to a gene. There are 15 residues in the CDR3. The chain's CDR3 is CASSSGQGLSETQYF. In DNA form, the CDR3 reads TGTGCCAGCAGCTCGGGACAGGGTTTGTCAGAGACCCAGTACTTC. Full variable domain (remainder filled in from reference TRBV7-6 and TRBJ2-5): GAGVSQSPRYKVTKRGQDVALRCDPISGHVSLYWYRQALGQGPEFLTYFNYEAQQDKSGLPNDRFSAERPEGSISTLTIQRTEQRDSAMYRCASSSGQGLSETQYFGPGTRLLVL.

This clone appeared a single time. As DNA, the CDR3 is TGCGCCACCCAAAGCCGATATACAGATACGCAGTATTTT. This translates into CATQSRYTDTQYF. This rearrangement joins TRBV10-2 to TRBJ2-3; D ambiguous. The CDR3 has 13 residues. V was clipped by 10 bases and J by 3 bases, with 14 bases between them. CDR1 is WSHSY and CDR2 is SAAADI in the germline V gene.

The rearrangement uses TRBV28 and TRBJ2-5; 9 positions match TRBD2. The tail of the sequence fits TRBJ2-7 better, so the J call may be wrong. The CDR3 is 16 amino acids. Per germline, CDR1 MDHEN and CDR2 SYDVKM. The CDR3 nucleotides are TGTGCCAGCATCCAGCGGCTAGCGGGATTCTCATCCGAGCAGTACTTC. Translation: CASIQRLAGFSSEQYF.

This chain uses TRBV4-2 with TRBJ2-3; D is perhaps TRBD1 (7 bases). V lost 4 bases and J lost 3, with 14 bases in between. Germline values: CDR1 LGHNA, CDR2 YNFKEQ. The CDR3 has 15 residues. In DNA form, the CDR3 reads TGTGCCAGCAGCCTTGAGGAGGGGGCAACAGATACGCAGTATTTT. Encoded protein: CASSLEEGATDTQYF.

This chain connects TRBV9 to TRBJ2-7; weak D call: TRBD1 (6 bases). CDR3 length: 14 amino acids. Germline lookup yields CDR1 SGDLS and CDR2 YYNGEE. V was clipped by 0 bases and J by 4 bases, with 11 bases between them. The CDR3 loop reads CASSVGHRVYEQYF. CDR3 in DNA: TGTGCCAGCAGCGTAGGCCACAGGGTATACGAGCAGTACTTC. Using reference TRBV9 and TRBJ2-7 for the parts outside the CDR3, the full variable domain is DSGVTQTPKHLITATGQRVTLRCSPRSGDLSVYWYQQSLDQGLQFLIQYYNGEERAKGNILERFSAQQFPDLHSELNLSSLELGDSALYFCASSVGHRVYEQYFGPGTRLTVT.

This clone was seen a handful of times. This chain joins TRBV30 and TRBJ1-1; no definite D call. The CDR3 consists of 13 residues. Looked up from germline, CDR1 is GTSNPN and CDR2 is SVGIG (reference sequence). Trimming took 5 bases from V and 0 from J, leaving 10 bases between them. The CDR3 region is CAWDSGMNTEAFF. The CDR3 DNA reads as TGTGCCTGGGACTCGGGGATGAACACTGAAGCTTTCTTT.

CDR3 bases: TGCGCCAGCAGCCAAGTATCAGGGGAGGGAGCTTTCTTT. It specifies CASSQVSGEGAFF. The chain recombines TRBV4-3 with TRBJ1-1, with D tentatively TRBD1 (6 bases). V was shortened by 1 base and J by 10 bases, with 13 bases between the two germline ends. The CDR3 covers 13 residues. Germline CDR1 reads LGHNA; CDR2 reads YSLEER.

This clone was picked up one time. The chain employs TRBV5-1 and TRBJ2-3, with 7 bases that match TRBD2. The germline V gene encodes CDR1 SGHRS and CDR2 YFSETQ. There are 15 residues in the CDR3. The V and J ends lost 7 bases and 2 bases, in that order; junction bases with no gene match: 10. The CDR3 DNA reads TGCGCCAGCTCAACCCTAGCGGATTACACAGATACGCAGTATTTT. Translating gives CASSTLADYTDTQYF.

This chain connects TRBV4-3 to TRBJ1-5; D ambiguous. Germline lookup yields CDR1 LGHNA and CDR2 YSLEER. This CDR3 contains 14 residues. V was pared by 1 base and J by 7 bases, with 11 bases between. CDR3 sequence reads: CASSQGSGIQPQHF. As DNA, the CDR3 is TGCGCCAGCAGCCAAGGGTCGGGGATACAGCCCCAGCATTTT.

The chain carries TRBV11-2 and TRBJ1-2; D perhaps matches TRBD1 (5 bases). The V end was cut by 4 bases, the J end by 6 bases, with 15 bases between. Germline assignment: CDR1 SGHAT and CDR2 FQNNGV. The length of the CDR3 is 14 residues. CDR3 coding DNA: TGTGCCAGCAGCTCACATCAGGGTGTGAATGGCTACACCTTC. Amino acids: CASSSHQGVNGYTF.

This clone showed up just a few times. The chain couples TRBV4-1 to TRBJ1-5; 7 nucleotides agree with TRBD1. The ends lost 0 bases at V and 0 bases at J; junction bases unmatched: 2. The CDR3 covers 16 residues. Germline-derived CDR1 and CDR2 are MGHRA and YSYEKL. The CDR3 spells CASSQEGTDSNQPQHF. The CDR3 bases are TGCGCCAGCAGCCAAGAAGGGACAGATAGCAATCAGCCCCAGCATTTT.

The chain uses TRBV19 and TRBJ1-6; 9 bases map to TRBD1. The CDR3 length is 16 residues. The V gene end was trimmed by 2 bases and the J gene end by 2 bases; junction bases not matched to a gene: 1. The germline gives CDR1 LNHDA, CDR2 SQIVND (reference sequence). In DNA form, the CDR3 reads TGTGCCAGTAGTATAACAGGGGGCACCTATAATTCACCCCTCCACTTT. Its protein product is CASSITGGTYNSPLHF.

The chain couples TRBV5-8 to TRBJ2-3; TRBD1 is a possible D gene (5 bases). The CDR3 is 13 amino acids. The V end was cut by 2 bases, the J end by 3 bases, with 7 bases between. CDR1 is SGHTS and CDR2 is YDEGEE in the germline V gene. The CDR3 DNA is TGTGCCAGCAGCTTAGCAGGGACAGATACGCAGTATTTT. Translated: CASSLAGTDTQYF.

The CDR3: CASSPNSHSQETQYF. CDR3 DNA: TGTGCCAGCTCACCGAATTCGCACAGCCAAGAGACCCAGTACTTC. V gene TRBV18 combines with J gene TRBJ2-5; no clear D. Germline V gene sequence: CDR1 KGHSH, CDR2 LQKENI. The CDR3 totals 15 residues. The V gene lost 3 bases and the J gene lost 1 base, with 12 bases spanning the gap.

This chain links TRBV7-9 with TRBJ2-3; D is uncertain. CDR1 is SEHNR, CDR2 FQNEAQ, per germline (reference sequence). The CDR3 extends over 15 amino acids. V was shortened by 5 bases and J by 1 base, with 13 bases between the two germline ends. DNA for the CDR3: TGTGCCAGCAGCCCCAGGCAGTGGGGCACAGATACGCAGTATTTT. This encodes CASSPRQWGTDTQYF.

CDR3 sequence (DNA): TGTGCCAGCAGCTTGGGTCAGGGGGATAATTCACCCCTCCACTTT. Translated, it gives CASSLGQGDNSPLHF. This sequence joins TRBV5-8 and TRBJ1-6, with 7 bases matching TRBD1. With 0 bases clipped from V and 5 bases from J, the junction kept 2 bases outside the gene matches. Germline V gene lookup returns CDR1 SGHTS and CDR2 YDEGEE. There are 15 residues in the CDR3.

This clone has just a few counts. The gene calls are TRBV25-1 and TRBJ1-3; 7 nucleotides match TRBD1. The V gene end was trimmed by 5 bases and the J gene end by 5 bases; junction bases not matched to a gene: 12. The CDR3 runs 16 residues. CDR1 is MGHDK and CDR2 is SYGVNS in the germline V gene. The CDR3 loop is CASSTISTGERNTIYF. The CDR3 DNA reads TGTGCCAGCAGTACAATTTCTACAGGGGAAAGAAACACCATATATTTT.